The 31 T cell receptor beta chains reported below all come from one sample, sequenced in a study of preoperative IRX-2 immunotherapy in early breast cancer. Using immunoSEQ multiplex PCR, the repertoire was profiled, and TCRdb retains in-frame clones only, with some absent. Of about 43,000 clones in the sample, roughly 94% were seen once. The treatment denotes: preoperative locoregional IRX-2 cytokine immunotherapy. The sample here was tumor tissue, taken after IRX-2 immunotherapy. The receptors were gathered from a human donor with breast cancer.

This chain joins TRBV18 and TRBJ2-7; D is ambiguous. Germline CDR1 reads KGHSH; CDR2 reads LQKENI. Trimming cost V 1 base and J 1 base, with 5 bases left between them. The CDR3 extends over 13 amino acids. CDR3 sequence (DNA): TGTGCCAGCTCACCACAAACGTCCTACGAGCAGTACTTC. Its protein is CASSPQTSYEQYF.

This chain links TRBV4-3 with TRBJ1-2; 9 nucleotides line up with TRBD1. V shed 0 bases, J shed 5 bases, and the junction held 10 bases outside the gene matches. CDR3 length: 17 residues. Germline values: CDR1 LGHNA, CDR2 YSLEER. Here the CDR3 reads CASSQEPRQGVGYGYTF. CDR3 nucleotides: TGCGCCAGCAGCCAAGAGCCCAGACAGGGGGTAGGGTATGGCTACACCTTC.

This sequence joins TRBV25-1 and TRBJ2-5, with 9 bases lining up with TRBD1. The trim removed 4 bases at V and 2 bases at J, leaving 8 bases unmatched. Germline values: CDR1 MGHDK, CDR2 SYGVNS. The CDR3 runs 16 residues. The CDR3 region has the DNA TGTGCCAGCAGTGGAGCGCCTGGGACAGGGCAAGAGACCCAGTACTTC. Protein: CASSGAPGTGQETQYF.

The chain is built from TRBV18 and TRBJ2-7; D unresolved. V was clipped by 3 bases and J by 2 bases, with 8 bases between them. The CDR3 consists of 13 residues. Germline CDR1 reads KGHSH; CDR2 reads LQKENI. The CDR3 region is CASSPGGTYEQYF. CDR3 DNA sequence: TGTGCCAGCTCACCGGGCGGTACCTACGAGCAGTACTTC.

This sequence joins TRBV29-1 and TRBJ1-2; D possibly corresponds to TRBD1 (5 bases). This CDR3 is built from 12 residues. V dropped 4 bases and J dropped 5 bases, with 11 bases sitting between them. CDR1 is SQVTM, CDR2 ANQGSEA, per germline. The CDR3 reads CSVAPGMYGYTF. DNA for the CDR3: TGCAGCGTTGCCCCAGGGATGTATGGCTACACCTTC.

The genes are TRBV2 and TRBJ2-7, with D unresolved. This CDR3 has 11 amino acids. Germline lookup yields CDR1 SNHLY and CDR2 FYNNEI. V lost 10 bases to trimming and J lost 6 bases, with 13 bases between them. The CDR3 DNA reads TGTGCCACCGTCCTTATGGCCGAGCAGTACTTC. Encoded protein: CATVLMAEQYF.

This chain links TRBV27 with TRBJ2-7; tentatively, D is TRBD2 (6 bases). Deletions cut 3 bases from V and 4 bases from J, with 13 bases between. Germline loops: CDR1 MNHEY, CDR2 SMNVEV (reference sequence). There are 14 residues in the CDR3. For the CDR3, the DNA is TGTGCCAGCAGTTTGAAGGAGGGCGGTTACGAGCAGTACTTC. Its protein is CASSLKEGGYEQYF.

The J gene is TRBJ2-7, the V gene TRBV6-5; D tentatively reads TRBD1 or TRBD2 (5 bases each). This CDR3 is 15 amino acids long. V was shortened by 5 bases and J by 7 bases, with 21 bases between the two germline ends. Germline CDR1 and CDR2: MNHEY and SVGAGI. The CDR3 here is CASSAPGTNCWEQYF. CDR3 in DNA: TGTGCCAGCAGTGCGCCCGGGACGAACTGCTGGGAGCAGTACTTC.

V usage is TRBV28 and J usage is TRBJ1-2; D is unclear. V was clipped by 2 bases and J by 0 bases, with 4 bases between them. This CDR3 contains 13 residues. Germline CDR1 is MDHEN and CDR2 is SYDVKM. This CDR3 is CASSLVANYGYTF. The CDR3 DNA sequence: TGTGCCAGCAGTTTAGTCGCTAACTATGGCTACACCTTC.

J is TRBJ2-7 and V is TRBV5-4; 7 positions agree with TRBD1. The CDR3 covers 14 residues. With V trimmed by 3 bases and J by 2 bases, 5 bases remained unmatched. Per the germline V gene, CDR1 is SGHNT and CDR2 is YYREEE (reference sequence). The CDR3 loop reads CASSSDTGAYEQYF. In DNA, the CDR3 is TGTGCCAGCAGCTCGGATACAGGGGCCTACGAGCAGTACTTC.

The genes are TRBV11-1 and TRBJ1-2; possible D gene TRBD1, 5 bases. V was trimmed by 4 bases and J by 5 bases, leaving 11 bases between them. The V gene's germline CDR1 is SGHAT and CDR2 FQDESV (reference sequence). CDR3 length equals 13 residues. This CDR3 is CASSSRQRYGYTF. CDR3 bases: TGTGCCAGCAGCTCACGACAGAGATATGGCTACACCTTC.

The chain combines TRBV11-2 with TRBJ1-2; D not certain. This CDR3 is built from 13 residues. Trimming shortened V by 5 bases and J by 0 bases, and 7 bases separated the two germline ends. The germline V gene has CDR1 SGHAT and CDR2 FQNNGV. CDR3 sequence reads: CASSPGSNYGYTF. The CDR3 region has the DNA TGTGCCAGCAGCCCCGGGTCTAACTATGGCTACACCTTC.

V is TRBV2 and J is TRBJ1-1; D gene uncertain. CDR1 and CDR2 (germline): SNHLY, FYNNEI. CDR3 length: 14 residues. V lost 2 bases and J 4 bases, leaving 11 bases between the germline ends. CDR3 in amino acids: CASSEKGWITEAFF. The CDR3 DNA reads as TGTGCCAGCAGTGAAAAGGGTTGGATCACTGAAGCTTTCTTT.

V usage is TRBV7-2 and J usage is TRBJ2-7, with a possible D match to TRBD2 (6 bases). Germline CDR1 reads SGHTA; CDR2 reads FQGNSA. V lost 4 bases and J 4 bases, leaving 11 bases between the germline ends. The CDR3 spans 13 residues. The CDR3 nucleotides read TGTGCCAGCAGCTCGAGTGCGGGGTACGAGCAGTACTTC. It codes for CASSSSAGYEQYF.

The rearrangement links TRBV1 to TRBJ2-5; the table assigns TRBD2, which was not confirmed against the DNA. TRBV1 is a pseudogene segment. The CDR3 length is 20 residues. The CDR3 protein is CTSSQDLGLAGGPYGETQYF. The CDR3 coding sequence is TGCACCAGCAGCCAAGATCTTGGGCTAGCGGGAGGCCCCTATGGGGAGACCCAGTACTTC.

This clone has just one count. This chain joins TRBV4-1 and TRBJ1-2; 9 bases fit TRBD1. CDR1 and CDR2 from the germline V gene are MGHRA and YSYEKL. This CDR3 spans 16 amino acids. Trimming removed 3 bases from V and 2 bases from J; junction bases left unmatched: 7. The CDR3 sequence: CASSQPGTGRNYGYTF. As DNA, the CDR3 is TGCGCCAGCAGCCAGCCAGGGACAGGGCGAAACTATGGCTACACCTTC.

V gene TRBV7-2 combines with J gene TRBJ2-2; 11 bases align to TRBD2. Trimming took 5 bases from V and 4 from J; bases not matched to a gene: 6. CDR1 SGHTA and CDR2 FQGNSA come from the germline V gene. The CDR3 has 16 amino acids. CDR3 region: CASSHTSGGFTGELFF. The CDR3 DNA is TGTGCCAGCAGCCATACTAGCGGGGGTTTCACCGGGGAGCTGTTTTTT.

The chain links TRBV30 to TRBJ2-2, with 13 bases that match TRBD2. Germline CDR1 and CDR2: GTSNPN and SVGIG (reference sequence). Losses at the gene ends were 5 bases for V and 5 bases for J; bases not matched to a gene: 17. CDR3 length equals 19 residues. The CDR3 here is CAWDRTSGSFYGTTGELFF. The CDR3 DNA reads TGTGCCTGGGACCGGACTAGCGGGAGTTTTTATGGAACGACCGGGGAGCTGTTTTTT.

In this sample, this clone turned up once. The chain recombines TRBV4-1 with TRBJ1-2, with a weak D call TRBD1 (5 bases). The germline gives CDR1 MGHRA, CDR2 YSYEKL. This CDR3 has 12 residues. Deletions cut 3 bases from V and 8 bases from J, with 10 bases between. The CDR3 DNA is TGCGCCAGCAGCCAGGGGGAAGACGGCTACACCTTC. This translates into CASSQGEDGYTF.

The CDR3 spells CASSLGQGVTEAFF. DNA for the CDR3: TGTGCCAGCAGCTTAGGACAGGGCGTCACTGAAGCTTTCTTT. The rearrangement links TRBV7-9 to TRBJ1-1; 7 bases fit TRBD1. V lost 1 base, J lost 4 bases, and 3 bases stayed unmatched. The CDR3 is 14 amino acids. Germline CDR1 reads SEHNR; CDR2 reads FQNEAQ (reference sequence).

This chain connects TRBV5-4 to TRBJ2-7, with 10 bases fitting TRBD1. The CDR3 contains 14 residues. Germline V gene sequence: CDR1 SGHNT, CDR2 YYREEE (reference sequence). V was pared by 4 bases and J by 1 base, with 2 bases of the junction left unmatched. The DNA for the CDR3 is TGTGCCAGCAGCCGGGACAGGGGTTCCTACGAGCAGTACTTC. This encodes CASSRDRGSYEQYF.

The chain uses TRBV9 and TRBJ2-3, with TRBD2 matching 7 bases. Germline CDR1 reads SGDLS; CDR2 reads YYNGEE. The CDR3 runs 15 residues. The V segment lost 0 bases and the J segment 3 bases; nucleotides outside the gene matches: 4. The CDR3 loop is CASSVGAGVTDTQYF. The CDR3 coding sequence is TGTGCCAGCAGCGTAGGGGCGGGAGTGACAGATACGCAGTATTTT.

V is TRBV30 and J is TRBJ1-5; TRBD1 aligns across 10 bases. There are 17 residues in the CDR3. Germline V CDR1 and CDR2: GTSNPN, SVGIG (reference sequence). J lost 2 bases, V lost 5 bases, and 12 bases had no gene match. CDR3 amino acids: CAWGPGQGFYRNQPQHF. The CDR3 DNA reads TGTGCCTGGGGACCGGGACAGGGGTTCTATCGCAATCAGCCCCAGCATTTT.

The chain employs TRBV28 and TRBJ1-2, with a possible D match to TRBD1 (6 bases). Trimming pared 6 bases from V and 4 bases from J, leaving 15 bases between. The CDR3 extends over 14 amino acids. Germline V CDR1 and CDR2: MDHEN, SYDVKM. CDR3 sequence (DNA): TGTGCCAGCAGCTTGCCAGGGGAAAGCTATGGCTACACCTTC. Its protein product is CASSLPGESYGYTF.

The chain carries TRBV5-4 and TRBJ1-2; perhaps TRBD1 as D (6 bases). CDR3 size: 14 residues. The V end was cut by 3 bases, the J end by 3 bases, with 12 bases between. Germline V gene lookup returns CDR1 SGHNT and CDR2 YYREEE (reference sequence). CDR3: CASSSQGPDYGYTF. The CDR3 DNA reads TGTGCCAGCAGCTCACAGGGACCTGACTATGGCTACACCTTC.

The DNA for the CDR3 is TGTGCCAGTAGCCTGACTACTAGCACAGATACGCAGTATTTT. Translation gives CASSLTTSTDTQYF. The V gene is TRBV19, the J gene TRBJ2-3, with a possible D match to TRBD2 (5 bases). The CDR3 contains 14 residues. CDR1 and CDR2 (germline): LNHDA, SQIVND (reference sequence). V dropped 6 bases and J dropped 0 bases, with 10 bases sitting between them.

The chain is built from TRBV28 and TRBJ2-7; 10 nucleotides line up with TRBD1. CDR3 size: 15 residues. CDR1 is MDHEN and CDR2 is SYDVKM in the germline V gene. V shed 5 bases, J shed 3 bases, and the junction held 7 bases outside the gene matches. CDR3 in DNA: TGTGCCAGCAGTCTACCGGGGACAGGGGTCTACGAGCAGTACTTC. This encodes CASSLPGTGVYEQYF.

J is TRBJ2-3 and V is TRBV28; D is tentatively TRBD1 or TRBD2 (5 bases each). Germline V gene data show CDR1 as MDHEN and CDR2 as SYDVKM. V was shortened by 3 bases and J by 1 base, with 8 bases between the two germline ends. CDR3 length: 14 residues. The CDR3 sequence is CASSFVGGTDTQYF. CDR3 nucleotide sequence: TGTGCCAGCAGTTTTGTGGGGGGCACAGATACGCAGTATTTT.

V gene TRBV6-5 combines with J gene TRBJ2-7, with a possible D match to TRBD1 (5 bases). V lost 8 bases to trimming and J lost 0 bases, with 17 bases between them. This CDR3 is 15 amino acids long. CDR1 and CDR2 from the germline V gene are MNHEY and SVGAGI. CDR3 in amino acids: CASLSRTGSSYEQYF. For the CDR3, the DNA is TGTGCCAGCCTTTCCCGTACAGGCAGCTCCTACGAGCAGTACTTC.

The chain couples TRBV5-4 to TRBJ2-2; D gene unclear. V was shortened by 0 bases and J by 4 bases, with 4 bases between the two germline ends. The V gene's germline CDR1 is SGHNT and CDR2 YYREEE (reference sequence). CDR3 length: 13 residues. The CDR3 protein is CASSLVGTGELFF. DNA of the CDR3: TGTGCCAGCAGCTTGGTGGGCACCGGGGAGCTGTTTTTT.

The chain uses TRBV5-1 and TRBJ1-3; D unclear. Between the trimmed V and J ends, which lost 3 bases and 0 bases, there was a span of 10 bases. Per germline, CDR1 SGHRS and CDR2 YFSETQ. This CDR3 has 15 amino acids. CDR3 loop: CASSSGRDSGNTIYF. In DNA, the CDR3 is TGCGCCAGCAGCTCGGGGAGGGACTCTGGAAACACCATATATTTT.